This section outlines one T cell receptor (beta chain) sequence together with its context. The table came from immunoSEQ multiplex PCR; TCRdb's copy has only in-frame clones and leaves some out. Here the sample spans over 65,000 clones, about 81% being singletons. These data originate in a study of blood T cell repertoires in COVID-19. Study background: In each case, the material was cDNA or gDNA derived from T cells, B-cell-depleted T cells, or PBMCs.

Material for sequencing was peripheral blood. The sequence derives from a human donor in a cohort sampled during active COVID-19.

CDR3 sequence reads: CASSDLRGVETQYF. The CDR3 DNA follows: TGTGCCAGTAGTGATCTCAGGGGAGTGGAGACCCAGTACTTC. This chain uses TRBV19 with TRBJ2-5; TRBD1 is a possible D gene (6 bases). The CDR3 totals 14 residues. The germline gives CDR1 LNHDA, CDR2 SQIVND (reference sequence). The V and J ends lost 5 bases and 5 bases respectively, with 15 bases between them.